The present T cell receptor beta chain was sequenced within a study of cytomegalovirus exposure and HLA in healthy donors. The length of the CDR3 is 16 residues. Germline CDR1 and CDR2: GTSNPN and SVGIG (reference sequence). V was cut by 3 bases and J by 0 bases, with 14 bases left in between. Regarding this clone: Its antigen remains unidentified.

Study-wide results and limits: It was approximately 150 TCR beta chains that were listed as cytomegalovirus-associated. Reported results showed that the classifier diagnosed cytomegalovirus status with high specificity and sensitivity. Earlier analysis yielded a pattern in which most TCR beta V segments were productive about 90% or about 30% of the time. Common viral pathogens were later found to be apparently linked to several of the most significant clusters.

60 Vbeta and 13 Jbeta primers were used in PCR. The method was immunoSEQ multiplex PCR; TCRdb's version includes in-frame clones alone and lacks a portion of them. Of hundreds of thousands of clones in the sample, approximately 70% are singletons; the top ten hold approximately 2.1%. The chain recombines TRBV30 with TRBJ2-2, with D unresolved. The sequence was obtained from a female donor in good health and CMV-seronegative. Sequencing was carried out using PBMCs. The DNA of the CDR3 is TGTGCCTGGAGACCCCTGCGGAGTGCGAACACCGGGGAGCTGTTTTTT. Amino acid sequence: CAWRPLRSANTGELFF.